Listed below are T cell receptor beta chains from one sample, sequenced in a study of cytomegalovirus exposure and HLA in healthy donors. Method: immunoSEQ multiplex PCR; TCRdb's copy keeps in-frame clones and lacks some. The data show some 190,000 clones, about 9.4% seen once. The source material was PBMCs. These receptors were obtained from a woman in her twenties or thirties in good health and CMV-seropositive. The conserved cysteine and the conserved F or W are not part of the CDR3 here. Each record gives: J gene, V gene, D gene, CDR3 protein. The D gene is left open where the match is weak.

TRBJ2-7 TRBV9 TRBD1 ASSEGTGYYREQY
TRBJ2-1 TRBV4-1 TRBD2 ASSQETSGSRDEQF
TRBJ2-7 TRBV13 TRBD1 ASSLPGQDTYEQY
TRBJ2-7 TRBV5-1 NA ASSPNAGDGYEQY
TRBJ1-1 TRBV21-1 NA ASSKNFPSSTGENTEAF
TRBJ1-2 TRBV29-1 TRBD1 SVGDRDRGYT
TRBJ2-1 TRBV2 TRBD2 ASRTGRYEQF
TRBJ2-7 TRBV5-1 TRBD1 ASSPRGAGQGHEQY
TRBJ1-2 TRBV18 NA ASSRLDTNYGYT
TRBJ2-1 TRBV13 NA ASSSQYNEQF